This T cell receptor (beta chain) was observed in a study of read filtering for tumor transcriptome and immune sequencing. Across the study: Eight or nine patients were R-ISS I, 16 were R-ISS II, 6 or 7 were R-ISS III. Whole-transcriptome libraries were prepared after DNase treatment.

The library was built from approximately 400 ng RNA with molecular barcoded adaptors for alpha/delta and beta/gamma chains. MiXCR was run by TCRdb on the reads, yielding one entry per CDR3 protein. This repertoire shows 30,000 to 35,000 distinct CDR3 sequences, approximately 17% found once; its top ten account for roughly 17%. This clonotype was recorded at least ten times. Its antigen is undetermined. Study-wide results and limits: About four fifths of IR-seq clonotypes had a single read, yet these held about 3.6% of reads.

Germline CDR1 SQVTM, CDR2 ANQGSEA. The CDR3 is made up of 15 amino acids. Trimming cost V 3 bases and J 4 bases; bases outside gene matches: 9. At the time of active disease, bone marrow was collected from every patient. This sequence was found in a donor at least 40 years old with multiple myeloma. The material sequenced was a population of CD138-negative cells sorted from bone marrow. The chain combines TRBV29-1 with TRBJ1-1, with TRBD1 identical over 9 bases. The chain's CDR3 is CSVDTGGRLGTEAFF. The DNA for the CDR3 is TGCAGCGTTGATACAGGGGGCAGGTTGGGCACTGAAGCTTTCTTT.